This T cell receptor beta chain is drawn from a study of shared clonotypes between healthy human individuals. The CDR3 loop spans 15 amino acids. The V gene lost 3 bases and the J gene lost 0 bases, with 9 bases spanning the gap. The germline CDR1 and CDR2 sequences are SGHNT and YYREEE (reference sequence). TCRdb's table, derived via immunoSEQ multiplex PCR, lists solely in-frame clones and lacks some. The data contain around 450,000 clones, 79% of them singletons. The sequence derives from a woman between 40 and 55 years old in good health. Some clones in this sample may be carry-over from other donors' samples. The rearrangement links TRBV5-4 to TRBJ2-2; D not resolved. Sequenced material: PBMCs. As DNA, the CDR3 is TGTGCCAGCAGCTCGCCTTACGCGAACACCGGGGAGCTGTTTTTT. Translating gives CASSSPYANTGELFF.